The sequence of this T cell receptor beta chain was determined in a study of identical twins. This clonotype was detected once. Through template switching, a universal primer site was introduced, and the cDNA contained unique molecular identifiers. TCRdb reprocessed the 5' RACE reads with MiXCR, giving one entry per CDR3 protein. The sample holds about 390,000 distinct CDR3 sequences, 9% to 10% seen once. The V segment lost 4 bases and the J segment 1 base; nucleotides outside the gene matches: 3. The CDR3 totals 13 residues. The germline V gene has CDR1 SQVTM and CDR2 ANQGSEA. The sequencing input was naive T cells sorted from blood. The rearrangement links TRBV29-1 to TRBJ2-5, with 7 bases aligning to TRBD2. This clonotype originated in a woman aged 50 to 60 in good health. CDR3 protein: CSVARGGQETQYF. The CDR3 DNA sequence: TGCAGCGTTGCGCGCGGGGGCCAAGAGACCCAGTACTTC.